The 32 T cell receptor beta chains reported below all come from one sample, sequenced in a study of cytomegalovirus exposure and HLA in healthy donors. Primers included in the PCR were 60 Vbeta and 13 Jbeta primers. Here immunoSEQ multiplex PCR was the method, and the copy in TCRdb shows in-frame clones only, minus some. The sample consists of roughly 130,000 clones, roughly 70% of them appearing once. Sequencing was performed on PBMCs. Receptor source: a woman in her forties in good health and CMV-seropositive.

This chain links TRBV5-1 with TRBJ1-5; D possibly corresponds to TRBD1 (5 bases). The CDR3 totals 16 residues. Trimming took 0 bases from V and 1 from J, leaving 11 bases between them. Germline CDR1 reads SGHRS; CDR2 reads YFSETQ. CDR3 region: CASSLDAQGSNQPQHF. The CDR3 DNA sequence: TGCGCCAGCAGCTTGGATGCTCAGGGCAGCAATCAGCCCCAGCATTTT.

V usage is TRBV21-1 and J usage is TRBJ2-1; TRBD2, as called in the table, went unchecked against the DNA. TRBV21-1 is termed a pseudogene. The CDR3 contains 15 residues. The CDR3 sequence: CASRLLAGRYNEQFF. CDR3 DNA: TGTGCCAGCAGACTTCTAGCGGGGCGTTACAATGAGCAGTTCTTC.

The chain combines TRBV6-6 with TRBJ2-2; no reliable D call. Trimming took 7 bases from V and 1 from J, leaving 7 bases between them. Germline V gene data show CDR1 as MNHNY and CDR2 as SVGAGI (reference sequence). This CDR3 region has 13 residues. CDR3 nucleotide sequence: TGTGCCAGCACTGTCAGGAACACCGGGGAGCTGTTTTTT. Its protein product is CASTVRNTGELFF.

V gene TRBV2 combines with J gene TRBJ1-5, with D possibly matching TRBD1 (6 bases). The CDR3 sequence is 15 residues long. V was cut by 1 base and J by 6 bases, with 13 bases left in between. From germline, CDR1 is SNHLY and CDR2 FYNNEI. CDR3: CASSEETGQSQPQHF. The CDR3 DNA sequence: TGTGCCAGCAGTGAAGAGACGGGACAATCTCAGCCCCAGCATTTT.

The chain combines TRBV11-3 with TRBJ2-7; no definite D call. Germline V gives CDR1 SGHNT, CDR2 YENEEA. With 5 bases removed from V and 2 bases from J, the gap between germline ends came to 7 bases. There are 12 residues in the CDR3. CDR3 DNA: TGTGCCAGCAGCGTCAGTACCTACGAGCAGTACTTC. Translating it yields CASSVSTYEQYF.

This clone occurred a few times. The V gene is TRBV2, the J gene TRBJ2-4; a weak D match, TRBD2 (5 bases). V dropped 0 bases and J dropped 10 bases, with 13 bases sitting between them. The CDR3 has 14 amino acids. CDR1 is SNHLY, CDR2 FYNNEI, per germline. Here the CDR3 DNA reads TGTGCCAGCAGTGAAGCGAAAGGGAGTGAAATTCAGTACTTC. Translated: CASSEAKGSEIQYF.

The CDR3 DNA reads as TGTGCCAGCAGCCCTCTCCGGGATTCCTATGGCTACACCTTC. Its protein product is CASSPLRDSYGYTF. This chain joins TRBV5-8 and TRBJ1-2; the D is unclear. CDR3 length equals 14 residues. The V end lost 4 bases, the J end lost 4 bases, and 14 bases lay between the germline ends. Looked up from germline, CDR1 is SGHTS and CDR2 is YDEGEE.

The chain recombines TRBV7-9 with TRBJ1-5, with TRBD1 identical over 8 bases. CDR3 length: 15 residues. The V gene end was trimmed by 5 bases and the J gene end by 3 bases; junction bases not matched to a gene: 6. Germline V lookup: CDR1 SEHNR, CDR2 FQNEAQ (reference sequence). The CDR3 protein is CASSGRTGYNQPQHF. The DNA of the CDR3 is TGTGCCAGCAGCGGCCGGACAGGGTACAATCAGCCCCAGCATTTT.

The genes are TRBV14 and TRBJ1-6, with D tentatively TRBD1 (5 bases). CDR3 size: 16 residues. Germline CDR1 and CDR2: SGHDN and FVKESK. V was clipped by 4 bases and J by 3 bases, with 13 bases between them. The CDR3 DNA sequence: TGTGCCAGCAGCCCCGCCCAGGGTGGCTATAATTCACCCCTCCACTTT. It is translated as CASSPAQGGYNSPLHF.

The chain links TRBV4-1 to TRBJ1-1, with D possibly TRBD1 on 5 matching bases. There are 15 residues in the CDR3. Looked up from germline, CDR1 is MGHRA and CDR2 is YSYEKL. Deletions cut 2 bases from V and 6 bases from J, with 16 bases between. CDR3 protein: CASSQLGGSISEAFF. As DNA, the CDR3 is TGCGCCAGCAGCCAACTGGGGGGATCTATCTCTGAAGCTTTCTTT.

The genes are TRBV14 and TRBJ1-6; D gene uncertain. V was pared by 3 bases and J by 10 bases, with 10 bases between. The CDR3 is 13 amino acids. CDR1 is SGHDN, CDR2 FVKESK, per germline. CDR3 bases: TGTGCCAGCAGCCAGGCGGGGAACTCACCCCTCCACTTT. It yields the protein CASSQAGNSPLHF.

The chain employs TRBV7-2 and TRBJ2-3, with D possibly matching TRBD2 (5 bases). Germline CDR1 is SGHTA and CDR2 is FQGNSA. Trimming left V 1 base short and J 0 bases short, with 11 bases between. This CDR3 has 16 amino acids. The CDR3 sequence: CASSLVGSGSTDTQYF. The CDR3 nucleotides read TGTGCCAGCAGCTTAGTTGGCAGCGGTAGCACAGATACGCAGTATTTT.

The J gene is TRBJ2-2, the V gene TRBV7-3; tentative D call: TRBD1 (5 bases). Germline loops: CDR1 SGHTA, CDR2 FQGTGA. V was clipped by 0 bases and J by 0 bases, with 8 bases between them. The CDR3 has 16 residues. CDR3 in DNA: TGTGCCAGCAGCTTAACAGGGGCGTCGAACACCGGGGAGCTGTTTTTT. This encodes CASSLTGASNTGELFF.

A single count supports this clone. The chain joins TRBV18 to TRBJ1-4; 10 bases line up with TRBD1. The germline gives CDR1 KGHSH, CDR2 LQKENI. The CDR3 loop spans 14 amino acids. The V and J ends lost 5 bases and 5 bases, in that order; junction bases with no gene match: 2. The CDR3 here is CASSSTGGNEKLFF. The CDR3 DNA reads TGTGCCAGCTCATCGACAGGGGGCAATGAAAAACTGTTTTTT.

V is TRBV4-1 and J is TRBJ1-2; 8 bases line up with TRBD1. The CDR3 loop spans 15 amino acids. CDR1 and CDR2 (germline): MGHRA, YSYEKL. The ends lost 3 bases at V and 7 bases at J; junction bases unmatched: 10. The CDR3 DNA reads TGCGCCAGCAGCCAGACTCGGACAGGGTCCTTTGGCTACACCTTC. Residues: CASSQTRTGSFGYTF.

The J gene is TRBJ1-1, the V gene TRBV5-1; D possibly corresponds to TRBD1 (6 bases). The CDR3 runs to 15 residues. The V and J ends lost 3 bases and 1 base respectively, with 13 bases between them. Germline V gene sequence: CDR1 SGHRS, CDR2 YFSETQ. The CDR3, as DNA: TGCGCCAGCAGCTCCTCAGGGGTTGGGAACACTGAAGCTTTCTTT. Translated, it gives CASSSSGVGNTEAFF.

CDR3 coding DNA: TGTGCCAGCAGCTTAGGGGTCCGGACAGGGACCTACGAGCAGTACTTC. The encoded protein is CASSLGVRTGTYEQYF. This chain uses TRBV7-8 with TRBJ2-7, with 8 bases fitting TRBD1. The length of the CDR3 is 16 residues. The germline V gene has CDR1 SGHVS and CDR2 FQNEAQ. V lost 1 base, J lost 2 bases, and 7 bases stayed unmatched.

V is TRBV6-6 and J is TRBJ1-1; no clear D. Trimming stripped 8 bases from V and 2 bases from J, with 15 bases between. CDR1 is MNHNY and CDR2 is SVGAGI in the germline V gene (reference sequence). This CDR3 region has 14 residues. The CDR3 sequence: CASFSPTRNTEAFF. The CDR3 bases are TGTGCCAGCTTTTCCCCCACACGAAACACTGAAGCTTTCTTT.

This clone showed up just a few times. The chain recombines TRBV25-1 with TRBJ2-5; TRBD2 agrees at 11 bases. V lost 3 bases to trimming and J lost 1 base; unmatched junction nucleotides: 1. There are 15 residues in the CDR3. The germline V gene has CDR1 MGHDK and CDR2 SYGVNS. Here the CDR3 reads CASSEGTSGQETQYF. CDR3 bases: TGTGCCAGCAGTGAGGGGACTAGCGGCCAAGAGACCCAGTACTTC.

The chain is built from TRBV15 and TRBJ2-1; TRBD2 matches at 15 bases. Germline values: CDR1 LNHNV, CDR2 YYDKDF (reference sequence). The CDR3 extends over 18 amino acids. After removal of 2 bases from V and 6 bases from J, the junction contained 8 bases not matched to a gene. The CDR3 nucleotides are TGTGCCACCAGCAGATCCGGCCGGGGACTAGCGGGAGGCAATGAGCAGTTCTTC. It codes for CATSRSGRGLAGGNEQFF.

The chain combines TRBV6-1 with TRBJ1-1; D perhaps matches TRBD1 (6 bases). CDR3 size: 13 residues. Germline assignment: CDR1 MNHNS and CDR2 SASEGT. V lost 10 bases to trimming and J lost 2 bases, with 14 bases between them. The chain's CDR3 is CAITQGRNTEAFF. The CDR3 DNA reads as TGTGCCATTACACAGGGACGCAACACTGAAGCTTTCTTT.

The chain uses TRBV15 and TRBJ2-1; TRBD2 matches 11 bases. Germline V gene data show CDR1 as LNHNV and CDR2 as YYDKDF (reference sequence). Germline trimming cut 3 bases from V and 8 bases from J; bases unmatched to any gene: 9. The CDR3 extends over 16 amino acids. DNA for the CDR3: TGTGCCACCAGCAGCCCGATTAGCGGGGGGGCCCATGAGCAGTTCTTC. Its translation: CATSSPISGGAHEQFF.

This sequence joins TRBV5-1 and TRBJ2-7, with TRBD1 matching over 9 bases. The V gene's germline CDR1 is SGHRS and CDR2 YFSETQ. The CDR3 spans 16 residues. The J segment lost 2 bases and the V segment lost 4 bases, leaving 10 bases of the junction unmatched. CDR3 sequence: CASSPGGQGIPYEQYF. The DNA for the CDR3 is TGCGCCAGCAGCCCGGGGGGACAGGGAATCCCCTACGAGCAGTACTTC.

The CDR3 loop is CASSFGGTSNTGELFF. CDR3 DNA sequence: TGCGCCAGCAGCTTCGGGGGGACGTCGAACACCGGGGAGCTGTTTTTT. This chain joins TRBV5-1 and TRBJ2-2, with TRBD2 matching over 7 bases. CDR1 SGHRS and CDR2 YFSETQ come from the germline V gene. The CDR3 is 16 residues long. The V segment lost 2 bases and the J segment 0 bases; nucleotides outside the gene matches: 4.

The rearrangement joins TRBV28 to TRBJ2-7; no clear D. The V and J ends lost 3 bases and 7 bases respectively, with 16 bases between them. The V gene's germline CDR1 is MDHEN and CDR2 SYDVKM. The CDR3 runs to 14 residues. CDR3 coding DNA: TGTGCCAGCAGTTTGCCGGAGTTCGTAAAGGAGCAGTACTTC. Translating gives CASSLPEFVKEQYF.

The chain carries TRBV5-1 and TRBJ2-3, with 8 bases aligning to TRBD1. This CDR3 has 15 amino acids. Germline V CDR1 and CDR2: SGHRS, YFSETQ. J was trimmed by 7 bases and V by 4 bases; bases with no gene match: 11. The CDR3, as DNA: TGCGCCAGCAGCCCCGACAGGGGACTTATGAATACGCAGTATTTT. Translated: CASSPDRGLMNTQYF.

The genes are TRBV28 and TRBJ2-5; D might be TRBD1 (5 bases). CDR3 length: 15 amino acids. Trimming shortened V by 11 bases and J by 5 bases, and 24 bases separated the two germline ends. Per germline, CDR1 MDHEN and CDR2 SYDVKM. The CDR3 loop reads CASIGRASLSETQYF. The DNA of the CDR3 is TGTGCCTCGATCGGCAGGGCCTCTTTATCGGAGACCCAGTACTTC.

The chain has TRBV7-9 and TRBJ1-1; D gene unclear. The germline V and J ends were trimmed by 4 bases and 1 base, with 13 bases remaining between them. From germline, CDR1 is SEHNR and CDR2 FQNEAQ (reference sequence). The CDR3 is 15 amino acids. The CDR3 loop reads CASSSEGIQNTEAFF. CDR3 coding DNA: TGTGCCAGCAGCTCCGAGGGTATTCAGAACACTGAAGCTTTCTTT.

The CDR3 loop is CASSILSDRGYIYQETQYF. The CDR3 DNA follows: TGTGCCAGTAGTATCTTATCGGACAGGGGCTATATCTACCAAGAGACCCAGTACTTC. The V call is TRBV19, the J call TRBJ2-5, with 9 nucleotides matching TRBD1. The CDR3 runs to 19 residues. CDR1 is LNHDA and CDR2 is SQIVND in the germline V gene (reference sequence). Losses at the gene ends were 3 bases for V and 0 bases for J; bases not matched to a gene: 14.

V is TRBV29-1 and J is TRBJ1-2; D unclear. The CDR3 is 12 residues long. CDR1 and CDR2 (germline): SQVTM, ANQGSEA. The V gene lost 4 bases and the J gene lost 4 bases, with 10 bases spanning the gap. This CDR3 reads CSVGEDAYGYTF. For the CDR3, the DNA is TGCAGCGTTGGGGAGGATGCCTATGGCTACACCTTC.

V usage is TRBV7-2 and J usage is TRBJ1-1; tentative D call: TRBD1 (6 bases). The germline V and J ends were trimmed by 8 bases and 10 bases, with 14 bases remaining between them. Germline values: CDR1 SGHTA, CDR2 FQGNSA. The CDR3 is 11 amino acids. The CDR3 reads CASEGGHGAFF. In DNA, the CDR3 is TGTGCCAGCGAGGGGGGGCACGGAGCTTTCTTT.

This rearrangement joins TRBV19 to TRBJ1-1, with D possibly matching TRBD1 (6 bases). Germline CDR1 and CDR2: LNHDA and SQIVND (reference sequence). With 1 base removed from V and 3 bases from J, the gap between germline ends came to 12 bases. The CDR3 is 15 amino acids. The CDR3 DNA sequence: TGTGCCAGTAGTATAGCGAGACAGGAATACACTGAAGCTTTCTTT. It translates to CASSIARQEYTEAFF.